Below are 19 T cell receptor beta chains sequenced from a single sample in a study of blood T cell repertoires in COVID-19. The protocol was immunoSEQ multiplex PCR, while the TCRdb copy is restricted to in-frame clones and leaves out a portion. The sample includes more than 300,000 clones, roughly 89% seen only once; the top ten take around 3.3%. The sequenced sample consisted of peripheral blood. These receptors were taken from a woman younger than 35 who had recovered from COVID-19.

In this sample, this clone turned up a few times. The V and J genes are TRBV6-2 or TRBV6-3 and TRBJ2-3, with a tentative D call TRBD2 (7 bases). V lost 2 bases and J 6 bases, leaving 15 bases between the germline ends. This CDR3 is 15 amino acids long. The germline CDR1 and CDR2 sequences are MNHEY and SVGEGT. CDR3 in amino acids: CASSYGRGGFDTQYF. The CDR3 nucleotides are TGTGCCAGCAGTTACGGGAGGGGGGGATTTGATACGCAGTATTTT.

This chain uses TRBV7-8 with TRBJ2-3, with 14 nucleotides matching TRBD2. Losses at the gene ends were 1 base for V and 2 bases for J; bases not matched to a gene: 14. The CDR3 has 21 amino acids. CDR1 is SGHVS and CDR2 is FQNEAQ in the germline V gene. The CDR3 loop reads CASSLGPGLAGVGLDTDTQYF. The CDR3 nucleotides are TGTGCCAGCAGCTTAGGACCGGGACTAGCGGGGGTAGGCCTAGACACAGATACGCAGTATTTT.

The chain is built from TRBV6-1 and TRBJ2-2; D perhaps matches TRBD2 (6 bases). CDR1 is MNHNS, CDR2 SASEGT, per germline. V was shortened by 3 bases and J by 7 bases, with 6 bases between the two germline ends. The CDR3 has 12 amino acids. Here the CDR3 DNA reads TGTGCCAGCAGTGAGACTAGCGGGGAGCTGTTTTTT. Translating it yields CASSETSGELFF.

The chain is built from TRBV5-8 and TRBJ1-2; D not resolved. The V gene lost 4 bases and the J gene lost 4 bases, with 11 bases spanning the gap. Germline V lookup: CDR1 SGHTS, CDR2 YDEGEE. The CDR3 consists of 13 residues. The CDR3 bases are TGTGCCAGCAGCCTAGACGTTGGCTATGGCTACACCTTC. As protein: CASSLDVGYGYTF. The variable domain in full, completed from reference TRBV5-8 and TRBJ1-2, reads EAGVTQSPTHLIKTRGQQATLRCSPISGHTSVYWYQQALGLGLQFLLWYDEGEERNRGNFPPRFSGRQFPNYSSELNVNALELEDSALYLCASSLDVGYGYTFGSGTRLTVV.

This clone came up once. This chain joins TRBV5-6 and TRBJ1-2; 8 nucleotides match TRBD1. The CDR3 contains 14 residues. With V trimmed by 4 bases and J by 5 bases, 7 bases remained unmatched. Germline V gene lookup returns CDR1 SGHDT and CDR2 YYEEEE. CDR3 in amino acids: CASSLDRVGYGYTF. CDR3 DNA sequence: TGTGCCAGCAGCCTGGACAGGGTAGGGTATGGCTACACCTTC.

J is TRBJ2-1 and V is TRBV6-5; 7 nucleotides agree with TRBD1. Germline CDR1 MNHEY, CDR2 SVGAGI. V lost 1 base to trimming and J lost 4 bases; unmatched junction nucleotides: 4. This CDR3 region has 15 residues. The CDR3 DNA reads as TGTGCCAGCAGTTACTACGGGACAGCTTACAATGAGCAGTTCTTC. It codes for CASSYYGTAYNEQFF.

The genes are TRBV4-3 and TRBJ2-1; TRBD2 is a possible D gene (5 bases). The CDR3 runs to 12 residues. Looked up from germline, CDR1 is LGHNA and CDR2 is YSLEER. Trimming shortened V by 2 bases and J by 8 bases, and 7 bases separated the two germline ends. CDR3 residues: CASSQRGDEQFF. The DNA of the CDR3 is TGCGCCAGCAGCCAACGGGGAGATGAGCAGTTCTTC.

This clone was found a few times. The chain has TRBV10-3 and TRBJ1-1; D gene uncertain. V was pared by 0 bases and J by 1 base, with 6 bases between. The CDR3 loop spans 14 amino acids. The V gene's germline CDR1 is ENHRY and CDR2 SYGVKD. The CDR3, as DNA: TGTGCCATCAGTGAGTCTCGAGAGAACACTGAAGCTTTCTTT. Translated, it gives CAISESRENTEAFF.

The chain uses TRBV5-1 and TRBJ2-6; D is unresolved. This CDR3 region has 15 residues. The germline CDR1 and CDR2 sequences are SGHRS and YFSETQ. The V end was cut by 2 bases, the J end by 5 bases, with 11 bases between. CDR3 in DNA: TGCGCCAGCAGCTTTTCCGGGTCTAGGGCCAACGTCCTGACTTTC. Encoded protein: CASSFSGSRANVLTF.

The chain couples TRBV7-8 to TRBJ2-5; D gene unclear. This CDR3 has 14 amino acids. Germline assignment: CDR1 SGHVS and CDR2 FQNEAQ. Between the trimmed V and J ends, which lost 1 base and 5 bases, there was a span of 11 bases. The CDR3: CASSLGLASETQYF. The CDR3 DNA follows: TGTGCCAGCAGCTTAGGCCTGGCCTCGGAGACCCAGTACTTC. Drawing the rest from reference TRBV7-8 and TRBJ2-5, the complete variable domain is GAGVSQSPRYKVAKRGQDVALRCDPISGHVSLFWYQQALGQGPEFLTYFQNEAQLDKSGLPSDRFFAERPEGSVSTLKIQRTQQEDSAVYLCASSLGLASETQYFGPGTRLLVL.

J is TRBJ2-5 and V is TRBV6-6; 12 nucleotides line up with TRBD2. Unmatched junction bases numbered 1, after V lost 7 bases and J lost 1 base. The CDR3 runs to 14 residues. CDR1 is MNHNY, CDR2 SVGAGI, per germline (reference sequence). The CDR3 sequence: CASMTSGGQETQYF. The DNA of the CDR3 is TGTGCCAGCATGACTAGCGGGGGCCAAGAGACCCAGTACTTC.

In DNA, the CDR3 is TGTGCCAGCAGCTTTCTCGCCACGCAGGCAGATACGCAGTATTTT. Encoded protein: CASSFLATQADTQYF. The rearrangement uses TRBV7-2 and TRBJ2-3; D not resolved. The V gene lost 3 bases and the J gene lost 4 bases, with 14 bases spanning the gap. The CDR3 totals 15 residues. Per the germline V gene, CDR1 is SGHTA and CDR2 is FQGNSA.

The chain links TRBV7-9 to TRBJ2-5; D unresolved. Trimming left V 4 bases short and J 5 bases short, with 14 bases between. CDR3 length equals 14 residues. The germline CDR1 and CDR2 sequences are SEHNR and FQNEAQ (reference sequence). CDR3 coding DNA: TGTGCCAGCAGCTATTCAACACAGCAGGAGACCCAGTACTTC. The encoded protein is CASSYSTQQETQYF. The full variable domain, rest sourced from reference TRBV7-9 and TRBJ2-5, is DTGVSQNPRHKITKRGQNVTFRCDPISEHNRLYWYRQTLGQGPEFLTYFQNEAQLEKSRLLSDRFSAERPKGSFSTLEIQRTEQGDSAMYLCASSYSTQQETQYFGPGTRLLVL.

The V gene is TRBV11-2, the J gene TRBJ1-4, with 8 bases fitting TRBD1. The CDR3 covers 15 residues. With 5 bases clipped from V and 4 bases from J, the junction kept 6 bases outside the gene matches. CDR1 SGHAT and CDR2 FQNNGV come from the germline V gene. CDR3 DNA: TGTGCCAGCAGCGCAGTGACAGGGGATAATGAAAAACTGTTTTTT. Encoded protein: CASSAVTGDNEKLFF.

V usage is TRBV21-1 and J usage is TRBJ2-1; the table calls TRBD2, which could not be checked here. TRBV21-1 is an annotated pseudogene. The CDR3 is 16 amino acids. The CDR3 region has the DNA TGTGCCAGCAGGCGAGGTGCTAGCGGGAACTACAATGAGCAGTTCTTC. Amino acid sequence: CASRRGASGNYNEQFF.

This chain connects TRBV18 to TRBJ1-1; 8 bases agree with TRBD1. The CDR3 has 13 residues. J was trimmed by 4 bases and V by 3 bases; bases with no gene match: 1. Germline V gene lookup returns CDR1 KGHSH and CDR2 LQKENI. CDR3 DNA sequence: TGTGCCAGCTCACCGGGGACAGGCACTGAAGCTTTCTTT. This sequence encodes CASSPGTGTEAFF.

This chain joins TRBV4-1 and TRBJ2-1; 7 bases fit TRBD2. CDR1 is MGHRA, CDR2 YSYEKL, per germline. The CDR3 is made up of 16 amino acids. V was pared by 4 bases and J by 8 bases, with 14 bases of the junction left unmatched. CDR3 coding DNA: TGCGCCAGCAGCCCAGGACTAGTTCGAGGCCAGGATGAGCAGTTCTTC. It is translated as CASSPGLVRGQDEQFF.

CDR3: CASSKANLYEQYV. The CDR3 DNA reads as TGTGCCAGCAGCAAAGCGAACCTATACGAGCAGTACGTC. The rearrangement joins TRBV21-1 to TRBJ2-7; whether TRBD2, the table's D call, matches the DNA was not checked. TRBV21-1 is a listed pseudogene. This CDR3 is built from 13 residues.

The CDR3 DNA sequence: TGTGCCTGGAGTGCCCGGGACTCGTCTTTCTTT. Residues: CAWSARDSSFF. The rearrangement uses TRBV30 and TRBJ1-1, with D perhaps TRBD1 (5 bases). Germline V lookup: CDR1 GTSNPN, CDR2 SVGIG (reference sequence). Trimming left V 1 base short and J 12 bases short, with 12 bases between. This CDR3 contains 11 residues.